These 18 T cell receptor beta chains share one sample of origin, sequenced in a study of blood T cell repertoires in COVID-19. TCRdb's table, derived via immunoSEQ multiplex PCR, lists solely in-frame clones and lacks some. The sample contains 30,000 or so clones, 75% to 90% of which appear only once. What was sequenced was peripheral blood. These receptors all come from an older man with acute or convalescent COVID-19.

The genes are TRBV18 and TRBJ1-3, with 9 bases that match TRBD1. The V gene end was trimmed by 3 bases and the J gene end by 1 base; junction bases not matched to a gene: 1. This CDR3 region has 15 residues. CDR1 and CDR2 (germline): KGHSH, LQKENI. DNA of the CDR3: TGTGCCAGCTCACCCGGGACAGGGTCTGGAAACACCATATATTTT. Translated: CASSPGTGSGNTIYF.

The rearrangement links TRBV11-2 to TRBJ1-1, with D possibly matching TRBD1 (6 bases). The V gene lost 4 bases and the J gene lost 5 bases, with 14 bases spanning the gap. The CDR3 covers 14 residues. Germline V gene data show CDR1 as SGHAT and CDR2 as FQNNGV. This chain's CDR3 is CASSSQGRGTEAFF. In nucleotides, the CDR3 is TGTGCCAGCAGCTCTCAGGGGAGAGGGACTGAAGCTTTCTTT. Full variable domain (missing parts from reference TRBV11-2 and TRBJ1-1): EAGVAQSPRYKIIEKRQSVAFWCNPISGHATLYWYQQILGQGPKLLIQFQNNGVVDDSQLPKDRFSAERLKGVDSTLKIQPAKLEDSAVYLCASSSQGRGTEAFFGQGTRLTVV.

The rearrangement links TRBV29-1 to TRBJ1-4; possible D gene TRBD1, 5 bases. Germline V lookup: CDR1 SQVTM, CDR2 ANQGSEA. Between the trimmed V and J ends, which lost 6 bases and 4 bases, there was a span of 9 bases. The CDR3 runs 12 residues. The CDR3 region is CSVGGFNEKLFF. The CDR3 DNA sequence: TGCAGCGTGGGGGGGTTTAATGAAAAACTGTTTTTT.

The genes are TRBV10-2 and TRBJ2-5; D not resolved. Germline V gene data show CDR1 as WSHSY and CDR2 as SAAADI. The CDR3 has 14 amino acids. V was shortened by 0 bases and J by 5 bases, with 10 bases between the two germline ends. The CDR3 nucleotides read TGCGCCAGCAGTGAGTCGACTCCCGTCGAGACCCAGTACTTC. Translating it yields CASSESTPVETQYF.

The rearrangement uses TRBV6-4 and TRBJ2-7; tentatively, D is TRBD1 (6 bases). Germline values: CDR1 MRHNA, CDR2 SNTAGT. V lost 5 bases, J lost 5 bases, and 16 bases lay in between. CDR3 length equals 14 residues. The CDR3 loop reads CASSPDPQGNEQYF. DNA of the CDR3: TGTGCCAGCAGTCCCGATCCACAGGGAAACGAGCAGTACTTC.

Here the CDR3 reads CASSPTSTAVEAFF. The CDR3, as DNA: TGTGCCAGCTCACCCACATCCACGGCGGTCGAAGCTTTCTTT. The chain combines TRBV18 with TRBJ1-1; no clear D gene. Germline V gene lookup returns CDR1 KGHSH and CDR2 LQKENI. The V gene lost 3 bases and the J gene lost 8 bases, with 16 bases spanning the gap. The CDR3 is 14 residues long.

The V gene is TRBV30, the J gene TRBJ1-1, with D tentatively TRBD1 (5 bases). The CDR3 covers 16 residues. The germline V gene has CDR1 GTSNPN and CDR2 SVGIG (reference sequence). Trimming stripped 2 bases from V and 4 bases from J, with 20 bases between. The CDR3 nucleotides read TGTGCCTGGAGTCCCACCCATTCAGGGAAGGGCACTGAAGCTTTCTTT. It codes for CAWSPTHSGKGTEAFF.

The chain is built from TRBV27 and TRBJ2-2; possible D gene TRBD2, 6 bases. Trimming stripped 4 bases from V and 5 bases from J, with 17 bases between. Germline V CDR1 and CDR2: MNHEY, SMNVEV (reference sequence). CDR3 length: 16 residues. DNA of the CDR3: TGTGCCAGCAGTTCAGCTGCCCGACTAGTAACCGGGGAGCTGTTTTTT. This sequence encodes CASSSAARLVTGELFF.

V is TRBV3-1 (or the pseudogene TRBV3-2) and J is TRBJ2-1; 12 bases are shared with TRBD2. Germline assignment: CDR1 LGHDT and CDR2 YNNKEL (reference sequence). The CDR3 totals 16 residues. V lost 0 bases, J lost 7 bases, and 4 bases stayed unmatched. For the CDR3, the DNA is TGTGCCAGCAGCCAAGAGATCACTAGCGGGAGGAATGAGCAGTTCTTC. This encodes CASSQEITSGRNEQFF.

The CDR3 region is CASSKVQGTGGAEGYTF. The CDR3 DNA follows: TGTGCCAGCAGCAAAGTACAGGGGACAGGGGGCGCGGAGGGCTACACCTTC. V gene TRBV21-1 combines with J gene TRBJ1-2; the table calls TRBD1, which could not be checked here. TRBV21-1 is a pseudogene. CDR3 length equals 17 residues.

This clone was seen only once. V usage is TRBV5-6 and J usage is TRBJ2-5; 8 nucleotides align to TRBD1. Trimming removed 5 bases from V and 5 bases from J; junction bases left unmatched: 11. Germline CDR1 and CDR2: SGHDT and YYEEEE. The CDR3 loop spans 15 amino acids. The CDR3 nucleotides are TGTGCCAGCAGAACAACAGGGGGAAAAAGGGAGACCCAGTACTTC. Translating it yields CASRTTGGKRETQYF.

The rearrangement uses TRBV3-1 (or the pseudogene TRBV3-2) and TRBJ2-7, with 9 bases identical to TRBD2. This CDR3 has 14 amino acids. Germline V gene data show CDR1 as LGHDT and CDR2 as YNNKEL (reference sequence). V shed 4 bases and J 3 bases; nucleotides not matched to a gene: 4. CDR3 sequence (DNA): TGTGCCAGCAGCCTGACTAGCGGCTACTACGAGCAGTACTTC. Amino acids: CASSLTSGYYEQYF.

The J gene is TRBJ2-3, the V gene TRBV19, with TRBD2 matching over 11 bases. Germline V CDR1 and CDR2: LNHDA, SQIVND (reference sequence). The CDR3 consists of 17 residues. Unmatched junction bases numbered 12, after V lost 4 bases and J lost 6 bases. CDR3 in amino acids: CASSTSLAGEFMDTQYF. The DNA of the CDR3 is TGTGCCAGTAGTACTTCACTAGCGGGGGAGTTTATGGATACGCAGTATTTT. The variable domain in full, completed from reference TRBV19 and TRBJ2-3, reads DGGITQSPKYLFRKEGQNVTLSCEQNLNHDAMYWYRQDPGQGLRLIYYSQIVNDFQKGDIAEGYSVSREKKESFPLTVTSAQKNPTAFYLCASSTSLAGEFMDTQYFGPGTRLTVL.

The gene calls are TRBV19 and TRBJ1-1; D is perhaps TRBD1 (5 bases). V was pared by 0 bases and J by 1 base, with 15 bases between. This CDR3 contains 17 residues. The germline gives CDR1 LNHDA, CDR2 SQIVND (reference sequence). CDR3 coding DNA: TGTGCCAGTAGTATAGATACGGGGGGGTACTCGAACACTGAAGCTTTCTTT. It is translated as CASSIDTGGYSNTEAFF.

The chain combines TRBV7-9 with TRBJ2-5, with 10 bases that match TRBD1. The germline V gene encodes CDR1 SEHNR and CDR2 FQNEAQ (reference sequence). The CDR3 extends over 18 amino acids. Germline trimming cut 3 bases from V and 0 bases from J; bases unmatched to any gene: 10. The CDR3 bases are TGTGCCAGCAGCTTTACCGGGACAGGGGAACCCGACCAAGAGACCCAGTACTTC. It specifies CASSFTGTGEPDQETQYF.

This rearrangement joins TRBV6-5 to TRBJ1-1; D remains ambiguous. This CDR3 has 14 residues. Trimming pared 0 bases from V and 8 bases from J, leaving 13 bases between. Per the germline V gene, CDR1 is MNHEY and CDR2 is SVGAGI. CDR3 nucleotides: TGTGCCAGCAGTTACTCGAAGGCAGCGCCCGAAGCTTTCTTT. Its translation: CASSYSKAAPEAFF.

The rearrangement links TRBV29-1 to TRBJ2-7; possible D gene TRBD1, 7 bases. CDR1 and CDR2 from the germline V gene are SQVTM and ANQGSEA. The CDR3 is 13 amino acids. Trimming took 4 bases from V and 4 from J, leaving 14 bases between them. CDR3 amino acids: CSVGETGRYEQYF. The CDR3 coding sequence is TGCAGCGTTGGAGAGACAGGGAGGTACGAGCAGTACTTC.

The gene calls are TRBV7-6 and TRBJ2-3; 7 nucleotides agree with TRBD1. With V trimmed by 5 bases and J by 9 bases, 8 bases remained unmatched. CDR1 is SGHVS and CDR2 is FNYEAQ in the germline V gene. This CDR3 is 13 amino acids long. The CDR3, as DNA: TGTGCCAGCAGCCTCCAACAGGGGAACACGCAGTATTTT. Amino acids: CASSLQQGNTQYF.